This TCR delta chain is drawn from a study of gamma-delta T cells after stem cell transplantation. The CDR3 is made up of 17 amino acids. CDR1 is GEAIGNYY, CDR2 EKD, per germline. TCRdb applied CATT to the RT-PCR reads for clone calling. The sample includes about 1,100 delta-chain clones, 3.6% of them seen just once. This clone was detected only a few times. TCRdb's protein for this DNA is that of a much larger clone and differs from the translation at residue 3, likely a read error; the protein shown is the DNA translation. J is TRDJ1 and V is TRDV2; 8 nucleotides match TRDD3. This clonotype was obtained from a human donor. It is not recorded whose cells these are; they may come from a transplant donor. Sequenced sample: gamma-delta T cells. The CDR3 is CAYDTVRGISYTDKLIF. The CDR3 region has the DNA TGTGCCTATGACACCGTCCGGGGGATATCGTACACCGATAAACTCATCTTT.